These T cell receptor beta chains were read from a single sample in a study of T cell responses to AZD1222 COVID-19 vaccine. Using immunoSEQ multiplex PCR, the repertoire was profiled, and TCRdb retains in-frame clones only, with some absent. The sample has about 70,000 clones, 90% seen once. The sequences come from peripheral blood, collected 28 days after the second AZD1222 dose. The source of these receptors is an adult who received the AZD1222 COVID-19 vaccine. Both conserved end residues are part of each CDR3. A D gene is named only where the DNA matches it firmly. Some rows have no size entry. The others give once, few or many, or a class for an expanded clone.

- | TRBJ1-1 | - | TRBV27 | TGTGCCAGCATCTCCGGGGCAAACACTGAAGCTTTCTTT | CASISGANTEAFF
- | TRBJ2-1 | - | TRBV23-1 | TGCGCCAGCAGTCAAATCAGGGTCGGGCTCAATGAGCAGTTCTTC | CASSQIRVGLNEQFF
TRBD1 | TRBJ1-5 | - | TRBV6-6 | TGTGCCAGCAGCCCCGACAGGGGAGGATTTCAGCCCCAGCATTTT | CASSPDRGGFQPQHF
- | TRBJ2-7 | once | TRBV5-5 | TGTGCCAGCAGCGTGGGACGGTACACCTACGAGCAGTACTTC | CASSVGRYTYEQYF
- | TRBJ1-1 | - | TRBV3-1/TRBV3-2 | TGTGCCAGCAGCCAAGACAGGGCCACTGAAGCTTTCTTT | CASSQDRATEAFF
- | TRBJ2-7 | - | TRBV7-9 | TGTGCCAGCAGTCAACTAAAGGGGGGAGAGGGCTACGAGCAGTACTTC | CASSQLKGGEGYEQYF
- | TRBJ2-1 | - | TRBV7-2 | TGTGCCAGCAGCTTTTCAGTTAGCTCCTACAATGAGCAGTTCTTC | CASSFSVSSYNEQFF
- | TRBJ2-1 | - | TRBV3-1/TRBV3-2 | TGTGCCAGCAGCCTCCCGGGAGTGTCGCATGAGCAGTTCTTC | CASSLPGVSHEQFF
- | TRBJ2-7 | once | TRBV7-3 | TGTGCCAGCAGCTCGTCAGGAGTTTCGGACGAGCAGTACTTC | CASSSSGVSDEQYF
TRBD2 | TRBJ2-2 | - | TRBV5-6 | TGTGCCAGCAGCTTGATCGGCGGGGGGTACACCGGGGAGCTGTTTTTT | CASSLIGGGYTGELFF
- | TRBJ1-5 | - | TRBV24-1 | TGTGCCACCAGCCGGGCAGGGGAAAATCAGCCCCAGCATTTT | CATSRAGENQPQHF
TRBD1 | TRBJ1-2 | - | TRBV10-3 | TGTGCCATCCTCGGGACAGGGAACTATGGCTACACCTTC | CAILGTGNYGYTF
- | TRBJ2-2 | - | TRBV11-2 | TGTGCCAGCAGGGGGACACGCGCGAACACCGGGGAGCTGTTTTTT | CASRGTRANTGELFF